This TCR beta chain was recorded in a study of cytomegalovirus exposure and HLA in healthy donors. Overall study context: HLA-typed donors contributed around 82 million unique TCRs, which were held in an early data release.

Trimming removed 2 bases at V and 3 bases at J, with 19 bases between. The CDR3 runs to 17 residues. From germline, CDR1 is ENHRY and CDR2 SYGVKD. PCR used 60 Vbeta primers and 13 Jbeta primers. Some clones are missing from TCRdb's copy, which holds only in-frame ones; the method was immunoSEQ multiplex PCR. The table lists about 130,000 clones, just under 80% of them singletons. This clone was seen a single time. Sequenced sample: PBMCs. The TCR comes from a man aged 30-40 years in good health. V is TRBV10-3 and J is TRBJ1-2; D uncertain. The CDR3 here is CAISEPPKAQMDYGYTF. Written as DNA, the CDR3 is TGTGCCATCAGTGAGCCCCCCAAAGCCCAAATGGACTATGGCTACACCTTC.